The T cell receptor (beta chain) described here comes from a study of Ad26.COV2.S vaccination and SARS-CoV-2 variants. Data came from immunoSEQ multiplex PCR; TCRdb stores just in-frame clones and leaves some out. The data show over 300,000 clones, with about four fifths seen just once and nearly 7.5% held by the top ten. There are 15 residues in the CDR3. Germline CDR1 is MNHEY and CDR2 is SVGAGI. Trimming cost V 6 bases and J 2 bases; bases outside gene matches: 6. Treatment indicated: some 20 received Ad26.COV2.S at low or high dose, single or two shots; about five received placebo; per-sample allocation not given. Collection of the samples took place on day 63 after the first injection of vaccine or placebo. Ad26.COV2.S expressed prefusion-stabilized spike from the original Wuhan strain.

The source is a person aged 18 to 65 who received the Ad26.COV2.S COVID-19 vaccine or a placebo. V and J are TRBV6-5 and TRBJ1-5; 8 bases are shared with TRBD1. Material: peripheral blood, obtained in a trial of Ad26.COV2.S vaccine versus placebo. CDR3 sequence (DNA): TGTGCCAGCAGAACAGGGGGGTCAGGCAATCAGCCCCAGCATTTT. Its protein product is CASRTGGSGNQPQHF.